This TCR beta chain was recovered during a study of shared clonotypes between healthy human individuals. Study results and limitations: What limited the represented genetic and exposure-history diversity was the small number of donors. In a handful of donors, about 5% of naive CD4 clonotypes appeared in common.

In the naive CD8 group, cells lacked CD45RO and were positively selected for CCR7, so terminally differentiated effector memory CD45RA+ cells were left out. Generated by immunoSEQ multiplex PCR, the TCRdb table keeps only in-frame clones and is missing some. This table has some 2,000,000 clones, 85% to 95% appearing once. A remark on this clone: The target antigen is unknown.

The length of the CDR3 is 11 residues. The V gene lost 3 bases and the J gene lost 6 bases, with 4 bases spanning the gap. Germline V gene data show CDR1 as MNHEY and CDR2 as SMNVEV (reference sequence). The chain is built from TRBV27 and TRBJ2-3; the D is unclear. The source of this sequence is a man in his late teens or twenties in good health. Sample: naive CD8+ T cells sorted from blood. CDR3 in amino acids: CASSLEDTQYF. Here the CDR3 DNA reads TGTGCCAGCAGTTTGGAGGATACGCAGTATTTT.